The 28 T cell receptor beta chains listed next were all sequenced from one sample in a study of T cell changes during pregnancy in multiple sclerosis. Generated by immunoSEQ multiplex PCR, the TCRdb table keeps only in-frame clones and is missing some. The data show tens of thousands of clones, about nine tenths seen once. Sample: peripheral blood, taken after pregnancy. These receptors were collected from a female donor in good health, enrolled as a control in a pregnancy study.

The chain recombines TRBV4-2 with TRBJ2-6; maybe TRBD2 (5 bases). Germline V lookup: CDR1 LGHNA, CDR2 YNFKEQ. Trimming pared 3 bases from V and 0 bases from J, leaving 15 bases between. The CDR3 runs 18 residues. Here the CDR3 DNA reads TGTGCCAGCAGCCACGGCAATGAGGGTAACTCTGGGGCCAACGTCCTGACTTTC. Protein: CASSHGNEGNSGANVLTF.

The V call is TRBV18, the J call TRBJ1-1; D gene ambiguous. Germline CDR1 reads KGHSH; CDR2 reads LQKENI. The CDR3 is made up of 13 amino acids. V lost 4 bases and J lost 0, with 6 bases in between. In DNA, the CDR3 is TGTGCCAGCTCACAAGACATGAACACTGAAGCTTTCTTT. This gives the protein CASSQDMNTEAFF. The variable domain in full, completed from reference TRBV18 and TRBJ1-1, reads NAGVMQNPRHLVRRRGQEARLRCSPMKGHSHVYWYRQLPEEGLKFMVYLQKENIIDESGMPKERFSAEFPKEGPSILRIQQVVRGDSAAYFCASSQDMNTEAFFGQGTRLTVV.

V gene TRBV7-2 combines with J gene TRBJ2-7; 7 nucleotides align to TRBD2. The CDR3 consists of 14 residues. V trimming: 7 bases; J trimming: 4 bases; junction bases outside the gene matches: 10. Germline CDR1 and CDR2: SGHTA and FQGNSA. The CDR3 DNA is TGTGCCAGCACCAGAGCGGGGAGAGGGTACGAGCAGTACTTC. Protein: CASTRAGRGYEQYF.

The chain couples TRBV19 to TRBJ1-1, with D uncertain. V lost 3 bases, J lost 3 bases, and 8 bases lay in between. Germline-derived CDR1 and CDR2 are LNHDA and SQIVND (reference sequence). The length of the CDR3 is 13 residues. The CDR3 bases are TGTGCCAGTAGTATCGGTATAGACACTGAAGCTTTCTTT. The encoded protein is CASSIGIDTEAFF.

Only a few counts were recorded for this clone. This chain joins TRBV6-4 and TRBJ2-2; 7 nucleotides match TRBD1. After removal of 3 bases from V and 6 bases from J, the junction contained 4 bases not matched to a gene. The length of the CDR3 is 14 residues. Germline assignment: CDR1 MRHNA and CDR2 SNTAGT. The CDR3 is CASSDGQGAGELFF. The CDR3 coding sequence is TGTGCCAGCAGTGATGGCCAGGGGGCCGGGGAGCTGTTTTTT.

The chain employs TRBV7-9 and TRBJ2-1; 8 bases map to TRBD2. There are 14 residues in the CDR3. Germline V gene lookup returns CDR1 SEHNR and CDR2 FQNEAQ (reference sequence). The junction had 12 bases not matched to a gene; V was cut back by 9 bases and J by 8 bases. CDR3 sequence reads: CASKPGGAEDEQFF. Here the CDR3 DNA reads TGTGCCAGTAAACCGGGGGGGGCAGAGGATGAGCAGTTCTTC.

The chain carries TRBV6-6 and TRBJ1-1; the match to TRBD1 covers 8 bases. The ends lost 5 bases at V and 6 bases at J; junction bases unmatched: 11. Germline V lookup: CDR1 MNHNY, CDR2 SVGAGI (reference sequence). There are 15 residues in the CDR3. CDR3 sequence (DNA): TGTGCCAGCAGTCTTCGGACAGGGACTTTGGCTGAAGCTTTCTTT. Amino acid sequence: CASSLRTGTLAEAFF.

The chain has TRBV27 and TRBJ1-1; D gene unclear. This CDR3 comprises 13 residues. Germline lookup yields CDR1 MNHEY and CDR2 SMNVEV (reference sequence). Trimming pared 6 bases from V and 1 base from J, leaving 9 bases between. The CDR3 nucleotides are TGTGCCAGCAGCGTATACACGAACACTGAAGCTTTCTTT. Translation: CASSVYTNTEAFF.

The chain uses TRBV4-3 and TRBJ1-2; D is perhaps TRBD1 (6 bases). The germline V and J ends were trimmed by 5 bases and 7 bases, with 17 bases remaining between them. The CDR3 runs 14 residues. Germline assignment: CDR1 LGHNA and CDR2 YSLEER. CDR3 DNA: TGCGCCAGCAGCACCGGACAGTCCAGGATTGGCTACACCTTC. Amino acids: CASSTGQSRIGYTF.

This clone was detected once. This chain links TRBV6-1 with TRBJ2-3; the D is unclear. Germline loops: CDR1 MNHNS, CDR2 SASEGT. The CDR3 is 15 residues long. Between the trimmed V and J ends, which lost 10 bases and 4 bases, there was a span of 21 bases. CDR3: CAIPWSSRIPDTQYF. CDR3 nucleotide sequence: TGTGCCATTCCTTGGAGCAGTAGAATACCAGATACGCAGTATTTT.

This chain connects TRBV14 to TRBJ2-1; TRBD1 aligns across 7 bases. The CDR3 is 17 residues long. V lost 4 bases to trimming and J lost 1 base; unmatched junction nucleotides: 10. Germline V CDR1 and CDR2: SGHDN, FVKESK. The CDR3 sequence is CASSPEGAADSYNEQFF. CDR3 sequence (DNA): TGTGCCAGCAGCCCCGAGGGGGCAGCAGATTCCTACAATGAGCAGTTCTTC.

The genes are TRBV11-3 and TRBJ2-1; 10 nucleotides line up with TRBD2. Trimming removed 5 bases from V and 0 bases from J; junction bases left unmatched: 10. Looked up from germline, CDR1 is SGHNT and CDR2 is YENEEA. The CDR3 consists of 18 residues. CDR3: CASSKGLAGARSYNEQFF. The CDR3 DNA sequence: TGTGCCAGCAGCAAAGGGCTAGCGGGGGCGCGCTCCTACAATGAGCAGTTCTTC. Combining the CDR3 with reference TRBV11-3 and TRBJ2-1 gives the whole variable domain EAGVVQSPRYKIIEKKQPVAFWCNPISGHNTLYWYLQNLGQGPELLIRYENEEAVDDSQLPKDRFSAERLKGVDSTLKIQPAELGDSAVYLCASSKGLAGARSYNEQFFGPGTRLTVL.

CDR3 sequence (DNA): TGTGCCAGCAGCGCACTATTTCAGCCCCAGCATTTT. It specifies CASSALFQPQHF. V is TRBV7-8 and J is TRBJ1-5; no reliable D call. There are 12 residues in the CDR3. V lost 5 bases and J lost 6, with 8 bases in between. Germline CDR1 reads SGHVS; CDR2 reads FQNEAQ.

This clone came up once. The CDR3 here is CASSLRASGVKEQYF. CDR3 in DNA: TGTGCCAGCAGCTTAAGGGCTAGCGGGGTCAAGGAGCAGTACTTC. This sequence joins TRBV7-3 and TRBJ2-7; 9 bases agree with TRBD2. The germline V gene encodes CDR1 SGHTA and CDR2 FQGTGA. V was pared by 1 base and J by 7 bases, with 8 bases of the junction left unmatched. The CDR3 runs 15 residues.

The rearrangement joins TRBV6-4 to TRBJ2-6; possibly TRBD2 for D (6 bases). V shed 3 bases and J shed 3 bases, with 18 bases lying between them. The germline gives CDR1 MRHNA, CDR2 SNTAGT. This CDR3 is 18 amino acids long. The CDR3 loop reads CASSESFRGYLGANVLTF. CDR3 DNA sequence: TGTGCCAGCAGTGAGTCGTTCCGGGGGTATCTTGGGGCCAACGTCCTGACTTTC.

In its sample, this clone was seen once. The chain combines TRBV7-9 with TRBJ1-3, with 8 nucleotides matching TRBD1. The germline CDR1 and CDR2 sequences are SEHNR and FQNEAQ (reference sequence). The length of the CDR3 is 15 residues. V lost 3 bases, J lost 3 bases, and 4 bases stayed unmatched. The DNA for the CDR3 is TGTGCCAGCAGCTTCAGGGGGCAAAGTGGAAACACCATATATTTT. Translation: CASSFRGQSGNTIYF.

The gene calls are TRBV12-5 and TRBJ2-7; D unresolved. The germline gives CDR1 LGHNT, CDR2 FRNRAP. The CDR3 spans 12 residues. The V and J ends lost 0 bases and 7 bases respectively, with 7 bases between them. CDR3 nucleotide sequence: TGTGCTAGTGGTTTGGTTCCCGGGGAGCAGTACTTC. Translation gives CASGLVPGEQYF.

The chain carries TRBV5-1 and TRBJ1-1; TRBD1 might be the D (5 bases). The length of the CDR3 is 15 residues. Germline CDR1 reads SGHRS; CDR2 reads YFSETQ. With 1 base removed from V and 1 base from J, the gap between germline ends came to 11 bases. CDR3 loop: CASSLQARENTEAFF. CDR3 nucleotides: TGCGCCAGCAGCTTGCAGGCCAGGGAGAACACTGAAGCTTTCTTT.

As to this clone: The germline gene is not matched at one end of the junction; a read error may be the cause. The chain combines TRBV4-3 with TRBJ1-1; 12 bases fit TRBD1. The CDR3 consists of 19 residues. CDR1 and CDR2 from the germline V gene are LGHNA and YSLEER. DNA of the CDR3: TGCGCCAGCAGCCACCCCCCCGGGACAGGGGGCGGGTTGAACGCTGAAGCTTTCTTT. Translation: CASSHPPGTGGGLNAEAFF.

In DNA, the CDR3 is TGTGCCAGCAGCCCAGGAGGACAGGACACAACTAATGAAAAACTGTTTTTT. This translates into CASSPGGQDTTNEKLFF. This sequence joins TRBV27 and TRBJ1-4, with TRBD1 matching over 7 bases. Trimming at V came to 6 bases and at J to 0 bases, leaving 10 bases not matched to a gene. The V gene's germline CDR1 is MNHEY and CDR2 SMNVEV (reference sequence). There are 17 residues in the CDR3.

This rearrangement joins TRBV7-8 to TRBJ1-1; D possibly corresponds to TRBD1 (5 bases). Germline-derived CDR1 and CDR2 are SGHVS and FQNEAQ. Trimming took off 5 bases at V and 5 bases at J, with 18 bases between the two ends. The CDR3 covers 15 residues. CDR3 coding DNA: TGTGCCAGCAGCCCAACCCCGGACCGGGGGACTGAAGCTTTCTTT. This translates into CASSPTPDRGTEAFF.

J is TRBJ1-1 and V is TRBV9; no clear D. This CDR3 comprises 14 residues. The V gene lost 4 bases and the J gene lost 1 base, with 11 bases spanning the gap. Germline V lookup: CDR1 SGDLS, CDR2 YYNGEE. CDR3 amino acids: CASSPLTANTEAFF. The CDR3 nucleotides read TGTGCCAGCAGCCCCCTAACAGCGAACACTGAAGCTTTCTTT.

V usage is TRBV29-1 and J usage is TRBJ2-2, with 7 bases that match TRBD1. This CDR3 is 14 amino acids long. CDR1 is SQVTM, CDR2 ANQGSEA, per germline. Trimming removed 7 bases from V and 2 bases from J; junction bases left unmatched: 7. CDR3 nucleotides: TGCAGCGGGAACAGGGGTACAAACACCGGGGAGCTGTTTTTT. Amino acid sequence: CSGNRGTNTGELFF.

This chain uses TRBV18 with TRBJ1-5; 7 bases fit TRBD1. The trim removed 3 bases at V and 15 bases at J, leaving 17 bases unmatched. The germline V gene encodes CDR1 KGHSH and CDR2 LQKENI. This CDR3 is built from 15 residues. The DNA for the CDR3 is TGTGCCAGCTCACCGGGCTCGGGAGGGGGCCTGCCCGGGCATTTT. It translates to CASSPGSGGGLPGHF.

The chain joins TRBV4-2 to TRBJ2-1; 10 positions match TRBD2. V dropped 1 base and J dropped 8; count of bases not matched to a gene: 14. From germline, CDR1 is LGHNA and CDR2 YNFKEQ. The CDR3 has 18 residues. The DNA for the CDR3 is TGTGCCAGCAGCCAAGGGCTAGCGGGGGAGTTCGGGAGCCATGAGCAGTTCTTC. Protein: CASSQGLAGEFGSHEQFF.

CDR3 sequence (DNA): TGTGCCAGCTCATCTTCCTACGAGCAGTACTTC. Amino acids: CASSSSYEQYF. The chain couples TRBV18 to TRBJ2-7; D gene unclear. The CDR3 has 11 residues. V gave up 5 bases and J gave up 1 base, with 3 bases separating them. Germline V gives CDR1 KGHSH, CDR2 LQKENI. The full variable domain, in which reference TRBV18 and TRBJ2-7 provide the parts outside the CDR3, is NAGVMQNPRHLVRRRGQEARLRCSPMKGHSHVYWYRQLPEEGLKFMVYLQKENIIDESGMPKERFSAEFPKEGPSILRIQQVVRGDSAAYFCASSSSYEQYFGPGTRLTVT.

In regard to this clone: An end of the junction does not agree with germline; a read error may underlie this. This chain joins TRBV9 and TRBJ2-7; 11 positions agree with TRBD1. Looked up from germline, CDR1 is SGDLS and CDR2 is YYNGEE. The CDR3 extends over 13 amino acids. This CDR3 is CASSPTGTGGHHF. The CDR3 DNA sequence: TGTGCCAGCAGCCCAACCGGGACAGGGGGGCACCACTTC.

The rearrangement uses TRBV4-2 and TRBJ2-1, with 7 bases aligning to TRBD2. The J segment lost 5 bases and the V segment lost 0 bases, leaving 7 bases of the junction unmatched. This CDR3 spans 16 amino acids. The germline gives CDR1 LGHNA, CDR2 YNFKEQ. The CDR3 DNA follows: TGTGCCAGCAGCCAAGAGGGGAGGGGCCGACACAATGAGCAGTTCTTC. Protein product: CASSQEGRGRHNEQFF.